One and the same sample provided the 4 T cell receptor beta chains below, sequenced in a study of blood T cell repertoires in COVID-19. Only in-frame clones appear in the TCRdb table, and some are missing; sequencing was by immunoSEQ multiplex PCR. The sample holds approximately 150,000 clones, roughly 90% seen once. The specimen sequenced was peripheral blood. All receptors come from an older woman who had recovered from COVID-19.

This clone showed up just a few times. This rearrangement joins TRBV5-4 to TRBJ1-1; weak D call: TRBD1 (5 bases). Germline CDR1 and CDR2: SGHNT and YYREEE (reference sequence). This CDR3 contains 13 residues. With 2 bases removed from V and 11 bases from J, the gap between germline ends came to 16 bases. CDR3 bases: TGTGCCAGCAGCTTAAGGGGTTCTTTAGGGGCTTTCTTT. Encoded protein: CASSLRGSLGAFF.

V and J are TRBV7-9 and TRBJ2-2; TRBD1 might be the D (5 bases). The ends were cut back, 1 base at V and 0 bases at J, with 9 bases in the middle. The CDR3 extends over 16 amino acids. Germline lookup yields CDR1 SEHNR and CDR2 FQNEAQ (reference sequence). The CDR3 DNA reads TGTGCCAGCAGCTTAGACAGGTCCGCGAACACCGGGGAGCTGTTTTTT. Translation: CASSLDRSANTGELFF.

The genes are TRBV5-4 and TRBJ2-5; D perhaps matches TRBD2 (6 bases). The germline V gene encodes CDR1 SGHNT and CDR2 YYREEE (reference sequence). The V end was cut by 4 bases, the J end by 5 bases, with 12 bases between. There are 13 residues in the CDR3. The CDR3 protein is CASSARGPETQYF. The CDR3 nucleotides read TGTGCCAGCAGCGCGCGGGGTCCGGAGACCCAGTACTTC.

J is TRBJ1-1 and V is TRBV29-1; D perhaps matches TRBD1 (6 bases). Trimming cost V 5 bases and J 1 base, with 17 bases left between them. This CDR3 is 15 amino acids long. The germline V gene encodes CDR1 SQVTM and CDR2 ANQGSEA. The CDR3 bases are TGCAGCGTTACCAAACAGGGAACCTCGAACACTGAAGCTTTCTTT. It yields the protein CSVTKQGTSNTEAFF.